This TCR beta chain was recorded in a study of cytomegalovirus exposure and HLA in healthy donors. The wider study: Later analysis reported that the roughly 120 validation repertoires shared the platform of the approximately 690 first-cohort repertoires. Study-level results: Specific recognition of CMV antigens was confirmed in vitro for a few chains (all CMV-associated).

In the case of this clone: What it recognizes is unknown. This CDR3 is also generated by other DNA sequences in the sample.

The CDR3 loop spans 15 amino acids. Unmatched junction bases numbered 3, after V lost 1 base and J lost 3 bases. Germline CDR1 reads SGHDT; CDR2 reads YYEEEE. Assay: immunoSEQ multiplex PCR; the TCRdb copy retains only in-frame clones and omits some. The table records approximately 300,000 clones, approximately 90% of them present only once. The TCR sequence derives from a woman under 30 in good health and CMV-seronegative. The chain has TRBV5-6 and TRBJ2-1, with 8 bases identical to TRBD2. Specimen: PBMCs. The CDR3 spells CASSLLAGGYNEQFF. CDR3 coding DNA: TGTGCCAGCAGCTTGTTGGCGGGGGGCTACAATGAGCAGTTCTTC.